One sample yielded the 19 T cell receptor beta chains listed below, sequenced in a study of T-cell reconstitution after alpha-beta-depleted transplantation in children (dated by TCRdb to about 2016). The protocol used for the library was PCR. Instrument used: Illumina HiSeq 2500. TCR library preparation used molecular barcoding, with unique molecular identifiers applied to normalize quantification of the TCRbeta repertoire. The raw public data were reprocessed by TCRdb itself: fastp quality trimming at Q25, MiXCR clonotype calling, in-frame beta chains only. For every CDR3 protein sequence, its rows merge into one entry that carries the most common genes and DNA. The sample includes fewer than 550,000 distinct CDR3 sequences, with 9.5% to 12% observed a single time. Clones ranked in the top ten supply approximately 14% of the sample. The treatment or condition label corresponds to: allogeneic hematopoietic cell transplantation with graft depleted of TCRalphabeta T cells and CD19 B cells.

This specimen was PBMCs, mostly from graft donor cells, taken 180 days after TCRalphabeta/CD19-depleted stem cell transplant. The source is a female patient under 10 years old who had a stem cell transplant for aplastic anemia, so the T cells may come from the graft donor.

CDR3 nucleotide sequence: TGCGCCAGCAGCACCCGGGACTATATCCCCGGGGAGCTGTTTTTT. It codes for CASSTRDYIPGELFF. V usage is TRBV10-2 and J usage is TRBJ2-2, with 7 bases matching TRBD2. This CDR3 spans 15 amino acids. Germline CDR1 is WSHSY and CDR2 is SAAADI. Trimming at V came to 6 bases and at J to 6 bases, leaving 10 bases not matched to a gene.

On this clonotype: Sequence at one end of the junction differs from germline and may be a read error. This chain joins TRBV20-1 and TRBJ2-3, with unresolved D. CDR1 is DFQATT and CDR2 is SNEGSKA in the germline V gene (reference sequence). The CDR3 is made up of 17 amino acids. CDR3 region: CCARGLLQRSSTDTQYF. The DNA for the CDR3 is TGCTGTGCTAGAGGCCTGCTACAGCGTTCTAGCACAGATACGCAGTATTTT.

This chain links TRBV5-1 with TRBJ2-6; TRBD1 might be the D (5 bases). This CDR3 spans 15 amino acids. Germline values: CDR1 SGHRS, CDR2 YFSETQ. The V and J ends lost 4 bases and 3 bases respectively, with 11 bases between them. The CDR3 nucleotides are TGCGCCAGCAGCCTGACCAGGGTTGGGGCCAACGTCCTGACTTTC. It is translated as CASSLTRVGANVLTF.

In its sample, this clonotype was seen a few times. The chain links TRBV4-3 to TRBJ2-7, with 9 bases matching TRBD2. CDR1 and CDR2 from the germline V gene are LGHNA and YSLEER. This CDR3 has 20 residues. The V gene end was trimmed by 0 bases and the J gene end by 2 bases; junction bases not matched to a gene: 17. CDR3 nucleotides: TGCGCCAGCAGCCAAGAGCCCTCGGAGGCTAGCGGGACCTTTCCCTACGAGCAGTACGTC. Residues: CASSQEPSEASGTFPYEQYV.

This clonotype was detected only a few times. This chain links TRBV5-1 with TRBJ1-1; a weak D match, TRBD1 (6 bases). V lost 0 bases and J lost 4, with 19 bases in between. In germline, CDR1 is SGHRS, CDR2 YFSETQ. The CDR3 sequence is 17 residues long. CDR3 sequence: CASSLARDNAPFTEAFF. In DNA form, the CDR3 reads TGCGCCAGCAGCTTGGCGAGGGACAATGCTCCATTCACTGAAGCTTTCTTT.

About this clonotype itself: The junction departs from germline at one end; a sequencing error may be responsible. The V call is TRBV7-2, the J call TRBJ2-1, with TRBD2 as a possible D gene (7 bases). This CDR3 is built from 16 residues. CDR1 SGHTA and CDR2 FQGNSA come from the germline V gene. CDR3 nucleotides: TGTGCCAGCAGCGCCCGCGACCTCAAGGGGGGGGATGAGCATTTCTTC. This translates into CASSARDLKGGDEHFF. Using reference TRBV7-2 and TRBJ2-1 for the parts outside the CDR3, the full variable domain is GAGVSQSPSNKVTEKGKDVELRCDPISGHTALYWYRQSLGQGLEFLIYFQGNSAPDKSGLPSDRFSAERTGGSVSTLTIQRTQQEDSAVYLCASSARDLKGGDEHFFGPGTRLTVL.

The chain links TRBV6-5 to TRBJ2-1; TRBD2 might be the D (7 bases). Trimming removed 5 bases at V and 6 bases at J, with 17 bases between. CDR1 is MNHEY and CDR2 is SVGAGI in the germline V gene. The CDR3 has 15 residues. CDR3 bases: TGTGCCAGCAGTGGAGGGGGGGCCTTTGTCAATGAGCAGTTCTTC. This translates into CASSGGGAFVNEQFF.

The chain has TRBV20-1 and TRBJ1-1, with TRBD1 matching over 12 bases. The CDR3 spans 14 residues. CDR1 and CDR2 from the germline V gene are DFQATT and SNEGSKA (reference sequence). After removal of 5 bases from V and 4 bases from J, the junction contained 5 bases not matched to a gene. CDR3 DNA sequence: TGCAGTGCTTACTCGGGACAGGGGGCCACTGAAGCTTTCTTT. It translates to CSAYSGQGATEAFF.

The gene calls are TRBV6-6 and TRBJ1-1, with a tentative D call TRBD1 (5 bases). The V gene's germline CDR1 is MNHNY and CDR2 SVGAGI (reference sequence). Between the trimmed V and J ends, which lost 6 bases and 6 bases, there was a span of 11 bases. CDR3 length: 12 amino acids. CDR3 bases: TGTGCCAGCAGCCCCCGGGGACCTGAAGCTTTCTTT. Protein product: CASSPRGPEAFF.

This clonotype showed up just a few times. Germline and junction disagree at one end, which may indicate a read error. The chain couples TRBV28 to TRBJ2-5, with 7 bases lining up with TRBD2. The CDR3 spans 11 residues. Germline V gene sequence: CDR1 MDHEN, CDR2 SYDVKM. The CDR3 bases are TGTGCCAGCGGGGGGGAAAACCTTCCCCTCTTC. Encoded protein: CASGGENLPLF.

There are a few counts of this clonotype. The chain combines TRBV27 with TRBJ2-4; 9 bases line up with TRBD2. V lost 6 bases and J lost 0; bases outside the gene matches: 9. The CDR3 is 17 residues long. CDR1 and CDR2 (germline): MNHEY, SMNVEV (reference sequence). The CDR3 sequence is CASSLRGTSIAKNIQYF. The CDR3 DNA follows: TGTGCCAGCAGCCTTCGAGGGACTAGCATAGCCAAAAACATTCAGTACTTC.

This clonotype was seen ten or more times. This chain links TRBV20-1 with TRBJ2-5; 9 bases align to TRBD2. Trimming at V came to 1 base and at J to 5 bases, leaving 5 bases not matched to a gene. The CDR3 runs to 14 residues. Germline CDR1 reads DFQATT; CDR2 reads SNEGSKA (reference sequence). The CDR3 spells CSARAYSGRETQYF. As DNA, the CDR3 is TGCAGTGCTAGAGCGTACAGCGGGAGGGAGACCCAGTACTTC.

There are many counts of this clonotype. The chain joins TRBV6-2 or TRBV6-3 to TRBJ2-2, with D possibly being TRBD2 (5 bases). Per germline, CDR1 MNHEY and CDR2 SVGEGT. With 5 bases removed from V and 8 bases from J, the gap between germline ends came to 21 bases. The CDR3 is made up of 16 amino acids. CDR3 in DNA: TGTGCCAGCAGTCCCTTTTGGGGAGATCGGGCAGGGGAGCTGTTTTTT. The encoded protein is CASSPFWGDRAGELFF.

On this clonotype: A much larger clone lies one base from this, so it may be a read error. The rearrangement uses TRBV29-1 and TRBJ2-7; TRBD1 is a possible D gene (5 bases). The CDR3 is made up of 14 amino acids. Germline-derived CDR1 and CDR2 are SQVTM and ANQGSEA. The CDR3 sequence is CSVEVAGTGYDQYF. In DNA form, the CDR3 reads TGCAGCGTTGAAGTCGCTGGTACAGGCTACGACCAGTACTTC.

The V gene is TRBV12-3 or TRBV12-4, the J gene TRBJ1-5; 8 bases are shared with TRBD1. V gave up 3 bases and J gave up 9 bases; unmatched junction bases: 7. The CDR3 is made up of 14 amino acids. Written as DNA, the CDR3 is TGTGCCAGCAGTTTGAGTGGGGGGACAGGGCCCCAGCATTTT. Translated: CASSLSGGTGPQHF.

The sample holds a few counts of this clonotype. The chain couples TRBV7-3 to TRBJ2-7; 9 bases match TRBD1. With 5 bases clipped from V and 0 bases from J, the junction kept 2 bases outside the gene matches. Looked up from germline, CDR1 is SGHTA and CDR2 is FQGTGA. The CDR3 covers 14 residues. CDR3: CASSKDRGSYEQYF. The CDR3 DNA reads TGTGCCAGCAGCAAGGACAGGGGCTCCTACGAGCAGTACTTC.

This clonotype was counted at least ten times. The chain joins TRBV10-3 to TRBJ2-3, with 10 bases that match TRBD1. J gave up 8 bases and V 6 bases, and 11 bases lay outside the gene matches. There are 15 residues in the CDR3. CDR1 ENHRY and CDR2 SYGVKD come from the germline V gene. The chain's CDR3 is CAISLGTGVESTQYF. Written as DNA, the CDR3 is TGTGCCATCAGCCTCGGGACAGGGGTAGAGTCTACGCAGTATTTT.

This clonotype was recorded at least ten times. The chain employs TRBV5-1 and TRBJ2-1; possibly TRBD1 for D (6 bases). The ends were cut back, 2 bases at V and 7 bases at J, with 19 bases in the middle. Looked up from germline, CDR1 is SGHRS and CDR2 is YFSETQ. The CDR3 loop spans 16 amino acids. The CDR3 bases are TGCGCCAGCAGCTTTACGGTGGGGGCCTCAGGTAATGAGCAGTTCTTC. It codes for CASSFTVGASGNEQFF.

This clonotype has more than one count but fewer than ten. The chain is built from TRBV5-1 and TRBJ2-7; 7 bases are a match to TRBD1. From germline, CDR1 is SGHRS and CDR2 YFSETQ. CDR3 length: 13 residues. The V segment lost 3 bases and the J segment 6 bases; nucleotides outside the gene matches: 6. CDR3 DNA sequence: TGCGCCAGCAGCTGGGAGACAGGGCCCGAGCAGTACGTC. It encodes CASSWETGPEQYV.